A single sample gave rise to the 19 T cell receptor beta chains below, sequenced in a study of long-term antiretroviral therapy in people with HIV. Survey level was the resolution at which the v3.0 immunoSEQ assay ran. Here immunoSEQ multiplex PCR was the method, and the copy in TCRdb shows in-frame clones only, minus some. The repertoire has 40,000 to 45,000 clones, roughly 96% of them found once; the top ten carry 2.5% to 3.5%. The sequences come from unsorted PBMCs, collected 3.7 years after starting antiretroviral therapy. The receptor set was obtained from a woman between 45 and 65 years old with HIV.

This rearrangement joins TRBV30 to TRBJ2-5, with D uncertain. CDR1 and CDR2 from the germline V gene are GTSNPN and SVGIG (reference sequence). This CDR3 region has 16 residues. Trimming pared 0 bases from V and 1 base from J, leaving 15 bases between. The CDR3 bases are TGTGCCTGGAGTGTAAAGGTCCGAGATCCCCAAGAGACCCAGTACTTC. Residues: CAWSVKVRDPQETQYF.

The rearrangement uses TRBV9 and TRBJ1-1, with 9 positions matching TRBD1. This CDR3 has 16 amino acids. The germline V gene has CDR1 SGDLS and CDR2 YYNGEE. J gave up 5 bases and V 0 bases, and 8 bases lay outside the gene matches. The CDR3 bases are TGTGCCAGCAGCGTAGGGGGGGACAGGGTAACGACTGAAGCTTTCTTT. Translating it yields CASSVGGDRVTTEAFF. Based on the CDR3 plus reference TRBV9 and TRBJ1-1, the full variable domain is DSGVTQTPKHLITATGQRVTLRCSPRSGDLSVYWYQQSLDQGLQFLIQYYNGEERAKGNILERFSAQQFPDLHSELNLSSLELGDSALYFCASSVGGDRVTTEAFFGQGTRLTVV.

The rearrangement joins TRBV5-1 to TRBJ2-2; D gene unclear. The CDR3 extends over 16 amino acids. Trimming shortened V by 1 base and J by 1 base, and 11 bases separated the two germline ends. The germline V gene has CDR1 SGHRS and CDR2 YFSETQ. The CDR3 is CASSLRLGRNTGELFF. The CDR3 coding sequence is TGCGCCAGCAGCTTGAGGTTAGGGCGGAACACCGGGGAGCTGTTTTTT.

This clone was observed once. The chain carries TRBV11-2 and TRBJ1-6; no definite D call. Germline V gene sequence: CDR1 SGHAT, CDR2 FQNNGV. CDR3 length: 14 amino acids. V shed 0 bases and J shed 7 bases, with 7 bases lying between them. CDR3 DNA: TGTGCCAGCAGCTTAGATGCCGCAAATTCACCCCTCCACTTT. Protein: CASSLDAANSPLHF.

V and J are TRBV2 and TRBJ2-3; TRBD2 agrees at 10 bases. The germline gives CDR1 SNHLY, CDR2 FYNNEI. CDR3 length equals 17 residues. Losses at the gene ends were 6 bases for V and 5 bases for J; bases not matched to a gene: 14. In DNA, the CDR3 is TGTGCCAGCAGCGGAACCGGGACTAGCGAAGTTGGAGATACGCAGTATTTT. Translated: CASSGTGTSEVGDTQYF.

V usage is TRBV7-8 and J usage is TRBJ1-5; possibly TRBD1 for D (5 bases). This CDR3 is 18 amino acids long. CDR1 SGHVS and CDR2 FQNEAQ come from the germline V gene. Between the trimmed V and J ends, which lost 4 bases and 0 bases, there was a span of 19 bases. CDR3 in amino acids: CASSSPFPTESSNQPQHF. For the CDR3, the DNA is TGTGCCAGCAGCTCCCCATTTCCGACAGAGTCTAGCAATCAGCCCCAGCATTTT. The full variable domain, completed using reference TRBV7-8 and TRBJ1-5, is GAGVSQSPRYKVAKRGQDVALRCDPISGHVSLFWYQQALGQGPEFLTYFQNEAQLDKSGLPSDRFFAERPEGSVSTLKIQRTQQEDSAVYLCASSSPFPTESSNQPQHFGDGTRLSIL.

The chain joins TRBV2 to TRBJ1-4, with 8 bases aligning to TRBD1. This CDR3 is 15 amino acids long. The J segment lost 6 bases and the V segment lost 1 base, leaving 4 bases of the junction unmatched. Germline V gene data show CDR1 as SNHLY and CDR2 as FYNNEI. The CDR3 nucleotides read TGTGCCAGCAGTGAAGGCAGGGGGCGCGATGAAAAACTGTTTTTT. The encoded protein is CASSEGRGRDEKLFF.

The gene calls are TRBV11-2 and TRBJ2-1; D is ambiguous. Germline CDR1 reads SGHAT; CDR2 reads FQNNGV. The CDR3 length is 12 residues. Deletions cut 1 base from V and 10 bases from J, with 8 bases between. DNA for the CDR3: TGTGCCAGCAGCTTAGTCGGCATAGAGCAGTTCTTC. It specifies CASSLVGIEQFF. The full variable domain, completed using reference TRBV11-2 and TRBJ2-1, is EAGVAQSPRYKIIEKRQSVAFWCNPISGHATLYWYQQILGQGPKLLIQFQNNGVVDDSQLPKDRFSAERLKGVDSTLKIQPAKLEDSAVYLCASSLVGIEQFFGPGTRLTVL.

This chain links TRBV9 with TRBJ2-2; 8 nucleotides line up with TRBD2. The junction had 10 bases not matched to a gene; V was cut back by 4 bases and J by 2 bases. Germline V gene data show CDR1 as SGDLS and CDR2 as YYNGEE. This CDR3 region has 17 residues. The CDR3 region is CASSPAAGARNTGELFF. In DNA, the CDR3 is TGTGCCAGCAGCCCCGCAGCGGGGGCTAGAAACACCGGGGAGCTGTTTTTT.

The V gene is TRBV30, the J gene TRBJ1-3; D uncertain. The CDR3 length is 12 residues. Germline-derived CDR1 and CDR2 are GTSNPN and SVGIG (reference sequence). With 3 bases removed from V and 8 bases from J, the gap between germline ends came to 11 bases. Here the CDR3 reads CAWRKFGHTIYF. In DNA, the CDR3 is TGTGCCTGGAGGAAATTTGGTCACACCATATATTTT.

This chain connects TRBV9 to TRBJ2-7; D assignment may be TRBD1 or TRBD2 (5 bases each). Trimming left V 4 bases short and J 2 bases short, with 13 bases between. The CDR3 runs to 14 residues. Germline values: CDR1 SGDLS, CDR2 YYNGEE. The CDR3 loop is CASSPWDGPYEQYF. CDR3 nucleotide sequence: TGTGCCAGCAGCCCATGGGACGGACCCTACGAGCAGTACTTC.

The rearrangement uses TRBV7-3 and TRBJ2-5, with TRBD1 identical over 7 bases. Unmatched junction bases numbered 16, after V lost 2 bases and J lost 4 bases. This CDR3 has 18 residues. The germline V gene encodes CDR1 SGHTA and CDR2 FQGTGA. The CDR3 here is CASSLEGGRGKEGETQYF. The DNA of the CDR3 is TGTGCCAGCAGCTTAGAAGGTGGCAGGGGGAAGGAAGGAGAGACCCAGTACTTC. Based on the CDR3 plus reference TRBV7-3 and TRBJ2-5, the full variable domain is GAGVSQTPSNKVTEKGKYVELRCDPISGHTALYWYRQSLGQGPEFLIYFQGTGAADDSGLPNDRFFAVRPEGSVSTLKIQRTERGDSAVYLCASSLEGGRGKEGETQYFGPGTRLLVL.

The rearrangement uses TRBV6-1 and TRBJ1-1; D call uncertain. The CDR3 is 14 amino acids. Germline CDR1 MNHNS, CDR2 SASEGT. V dropped 8 bases and J dropped 2 bases, with 15 bases sitting between them. CDR3 sequence reads: CASVLGELNTEAFF. The CDR3 bases are TGTGCCAGCGTGCTTGGGGAACTTAACACTGAAGCTTTCTTT.

This clone came up once. The junction differs from germline at one of its ends, possibly a read error. The chain couples TRBV19 to TRBJ1-4; D call uncertain. Germline CDR1 reads LNHDA; CDR2 reads SQIVND (reference sequence). This CDR3 comprises 12 residues. CDR3 coding DNA: TGTGCCAGTAGTATTTCTAATGAAAAGCTGTTTTTT. Its protein is CASSISNEKLFF. The full variable domain, in which reference TRBV19 and TRBJ1-4 provide the parts outside the CDR3, is DGGITQSPKYLFRKEGQNVTLSCEQNLNHDAMYWYRQDPGQGLRLIYYSQIVNDFQKGDIAEGYSVSREKKESFPLTVTSAQKNPTAFYLCASSISNEKLFFGSGTQLSVL.

The genes are TRBV4-1 and TRBJ2-3; unclear D gene. Germline lookup yields CDR1 MGHRA and CDR2 YSYEKL. Trimming pared 0 bases from V and 4 bases from J, leaving 8 bases between. The CDR3 contains 14 residues. The CDR3 reads CASSQDSLSDTQYF. The CDR3 DNA reads TGCGCCAGCAGCCAAGACTCCCTCTCAGATACGCAGTATTTT.

V and J are TRBV30 and TRBJ1-2; 7 positions agree with TRBD1. From germline, CDR1 is GTSNPN and CDR2 SVGIG (reference sequence). This CDR3 has 14 amino acids. Trimming at V came to 2 bases and at J to 7 bases, leaving 10 bases not matched to a gene. This chain's CDR3 is CAWSPRGGIGGYTF. The CDR3 coding sequence is TGTGCCTGGAGTCCCAGGGGGGGTATTGGTGGCTACACCTTC.

The chain is built from TRBV7-6 and TRBJ2-5; D tentatively fits TRBD1 or TRBD2 (5 bases each). The germline V and J ends were trimmed by 2 bases and 2 bases, with 15 bases remaining between them. In germline, CDR1 is SGHVS, CDR2 FNYEAQ. The CDR3 is 16 amino acids. DNA of the CDR3: TGTGCCAGCAGCTTAAGCCCGGGACGGCCACAAGAGACCCAGTACTTC. Translated: CASSLSPGRPQETQYF.

This clone appeared a single time. This chain uses TRBV7-2 with TRBJ2-7, with D perhaps TRBD1 (5 bases). Germline V gives CDR1 SGHTA, CDR2 FQGNSA. Trimming shortened V by 5 bases and J by 2 bases, and 10 bases separated the two germline ends. This CDR3 is built from 13 residues. Written as DNA, the CDR3 is TGTGCCAGCAGCGTGAGACAGACCTACGAGCAGTACTTC. Its translation is CASSVRQTYEQYF. Using reference TRBV7-2 and TRBJ2-7 for the parts outside the CDR3, the full variable domain is GAGVSQSPSNKVTEKGKDVELRCDPISGHTALYWYRQSLGQGLEFLIYFQGNSAPDKSGLPSDRFSAERTGGSVSTLTIQRTQQEDSAVYLCASSVRQTYEQYFGPGTRLTVT.

CDR3 coding DNA: TGTGCCAGCGCCCCCGACAGGGGCGGGAAGACCCAGTACTTC. It translates to CASAPDRGGKTQYF. This chain connects TRBV7-2 to TRBJ2-5; TRBD1 aligns across 8 bases. CDR3 size: 14 residues. Germline V gene lookup returns CDR1 SGHTA and CDR2 FQGNSA. Unmatched junction bases numbered 11, after V lost 8 bases and J lost 6 bases.